Listed below are T cell receptor beta chains from one sample, sequenced in a study of CXCR3-negative and CXCR3-positive naive CD8 T cells. TCRdb re-called the 5' RACE reads and shows each CDR3 protein once, DNA omitted. Recorded here are 20,000 to 30,000 distinct CDR3 sequences; the top ten clones represent approximately 3%. The sequencing sample was made of naive CXCR3- CD8+ T cells from blood. These receptor sequences come from a human donor in good health. Some clones in this sample may be carry-over from other donors' samples. CDR3s include the opening cysteine and the closing phenylalanine or tryptophan. Clone size is shown for a subset of rows, as once, few, many or a class of expanded clone.

clone size: .; J gene: TRBJ2-5; V gene: TRBV15; CDR3 protein: CATSRDSDIGTETTQYF
clone size: .; J gene: TRBJ2-1; V gene: TRBV7-3; CDR3 protein: CASSLSGSYNEQFF
clone size: medium-sized; J gene: TRBJ2-1; V gene: TRBV5-4; CDR3 protein: CASSLPLAPNEQFF
clone size: .; J gene: TRBJ2-1; V gene: TRBV6-4; CDR3 protein: CASSDSEGGYNEQFF
clone size: .; J gene: TRBJ2-7; V gene: TRBV7-9; CDR3 protein: CASSNHGQGWHEQYF
clone size: .; J gene: TRBJ2-7; V gene: TRBV10-3; CDR3 protein: CAIRDLFGSGDYEQYF
clone size: .; J gene: TRBJ2-7; V gene: TRBV6-2/TRBV6-3; CDR3 protein: CASSYSRTSGSYEQYF
clone size: .; J gene: TRBJ1-2; V gene: TRBV7-9; CDR3 protein: CASSLVGREYGYTF
clone size: .; J gene: TRBJ1-1; V gene: TRBV20-1; CDR3 protein: CSANRADSEAFF
clone size: .; J gene: TRBJ2-3; V gene: TRBV15; CDR3 protein: CATSLRTRRGTDTQYF
clone size: .; J gene: TRBJ1-2; V gene: TRBV5-1; CDR3 protein: CASSLAEGGYGYTF
clone size: .; J gene: TRBJ1-1; V gene: TRBV4-3; CDR3 protein: CASSQDRWNTEAFF
clone size: .; J gene: TRBJ1-2; V gene: TRBV7-2; CDR3 protein: CASSGPRFGEGNYGYTF
clone size: .; J gene: TRBJ1-5; V gene: TRBV2; CDR3 protein: CASDRESNQPQHF
clone size: .; J gene: TRBJ2-1; V gene: TRBV6-2/TRBV6-3; CDR3 protein: CASHPGQDIYNEQFF
clone size: .; J gene: TRBJ2-7; V gene: TRBV29-1; CDR3 protein: CSVAGTLAYEQYF
clone size: .; J gene: TRBJ2-3; V gene: TRBV27; CDR3 protein: CASSFLPTDTQYF
clone size: .; J gene: TRBJ2-7; V gene: TRBV29-1; CDR3 protein: CSVERAGLGEQYF
clone size: .; J gene: TRBJ2-3; V gene: TRBV11-2; CDR3 protein: CASSLAQAGTSRDTQYF
clone size: .; J gene: TRBJ2-4; V gene: TRBV4-3; CDR3 protein: CASSQGGGGNIQYF
clone size: medium-sized; J gene: TRBJ2-1; V gene: TRBV28; CDR3 protein: CASSRPDRGVYNEQFF
clone size: .; J gene: TRBJ2-7; V gene: TRBV12-3/TRBV12-4; CDR3 protein: CASSPGRGYEQYF
clone size: .; J gene: TRBJ2-7; V gene: TRBV28; CDR3 protein: CASSSQTSGLAFYEQYF
clone size: medium-sized; J gene: TRBJ2-1; V gene: TRBV20-1; CDR3 protein: CSAEQPQSNSYNEQFF
clone size: .; J gene: TRBJ2-5; V gene: TRBV20-1; CDR3 protein: CSARDLTEGHQETQYF
clone size: .; J gene: TRBJ2-7; V gene: TRBV2; CDR3 protein: CASSETGWYEQYF
clone size: .; J gene: TRBJ2-3; V gene: TRBV7-9; CDR3 protein: CASSKTQQPTDTQYF
clone size: .; J gene: TRBJ2-3; V gene: TRBV27; CDR3 protein: CASSTLAGGRDTQYF
clone size: .; J gene: TRBJ1-1; V gene: TRBV2; CDR3 protein: CASRGDLDTEAFF
clone size: .; J gene: TRBJ2-1; V gene: TRBV11-2; CDR3 protein: CASSPGTSNEQFF
clone size: .; J gene: TRBJ2-1; V gene: TRBV28; CDR3 protein: CASSLGVYEQFF
clone size: .; J gene: TRBJ1-1; V gene: TRBV15; CDR3 protein: CATSNDRGGEAFF
clone size: .; J gene: TRBJ1-1; V gene: TRBV7-3; CDR3 protein: CASSSTTGGSTEAFF
clone size: .; J gene: TRBJ1-1; V gene: TRBV29-1; CDR3 protein: CSVEAGTEAFF
clone size: .; J gene: TRBJ1-5; V gene: TRBV4-1; CDR3 protein: CASSQALTGTGNQPQHF
clone size: .; J gene: TRBJ2-1; V gene: TRBV12-3/TRBV12-4; CDR3 protein: CASSFGGIGNEQFF
clone size: .; J gene: TRBJ2-7; V gene: TRBV29-1; CDR3 protein: CSVVRIGTSSYEQYF
clone size: .; J gene: TRBJ2-3; V gene: TRBV12-3/TRBV12-4; CDR3 protein: CASSFSDRATDTQYF
clone size: .; J gene: TRBJ1-1; V gene: TRBV6-6; CDR3 protein: CARRPPGAEAFF
clone size: .; J gene: TRBJ2-3; V gene: TRBV28; CDR3 protein: CASSQQVLLPDTQYF
clone size: .; J gene: TRBJ2-1; V gene: TRBV4-2; CDR3 protein: CASSQGARVSSYNEQFF
clone size: .; J gene: TRBJ2-3; V gene: TRBV21-1; CDR3 protein: CASRTGATDTQYF
clone size: .; J gene: TRBJ2-7; V gene: TRBV7-9; CDR3 protein: CASSLVEGYEQYF
clone size: .; J gene: TRBJ1-2; V gene: TRBV29-1; CDR3 protein: CSPEERYGYTF
clone size: .; J gene: TRBJ2-3; V gene: TRBV14; CDR3 protein: CASSLVRSSTDTQYF
clone size: medium-sized; J gene: TRBJ1-2; V gene: TRBV7-2; CDR3 protein: CASSLMTEPTF
clone size: .; J gene: TRBJ2-3; V gene: TRBV28; CDR3 protein: CASSFGGWGQDTQYF
clone size: .; J gene: TRBJ2-2; V gene: TRBV19; CDR3 protein: CASSPPTSGVLTGELFF
clone size: .; J gene: TRBJ2-3; V gene: TRBV18; CDR3 protein: CASSPALSDTQYF
clone size: .; J gene: TRBJ2-7; V gene: TRBV15; CDR3 protein: CATSTTGHPYEQYF
clone size: .; J gene: TRBJ2-7; V gene: TRBV7-2; CDR3 protein: CASSFDYQYEQYF
clone size: .; J gene: TRBJ2-3; V gene: TRBV20-1; CDR3 protein: CSASTIRDTQYF